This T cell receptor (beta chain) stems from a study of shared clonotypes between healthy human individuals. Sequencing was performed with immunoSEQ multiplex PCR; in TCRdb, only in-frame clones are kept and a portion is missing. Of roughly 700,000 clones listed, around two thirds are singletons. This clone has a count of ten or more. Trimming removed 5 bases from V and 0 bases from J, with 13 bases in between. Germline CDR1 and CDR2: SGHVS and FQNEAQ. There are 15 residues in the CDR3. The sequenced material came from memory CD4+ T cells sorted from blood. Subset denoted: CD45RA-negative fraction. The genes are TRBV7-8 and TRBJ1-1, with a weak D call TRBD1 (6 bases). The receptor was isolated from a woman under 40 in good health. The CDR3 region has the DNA TGTGCCAGCAGCCTAGGACAGAACATGAACACTGAAGCTTTCTTT. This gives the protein CASSLGQNMNTEAFF. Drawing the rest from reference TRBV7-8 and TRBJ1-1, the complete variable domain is GAGVSQSPRYKVAKRGQDVALRCDPISGHVSLFWYQQALGQGPEFLTYFQNEAQLDKSGLPSDRFFAERPEGSVSTLKIQRTQQEDSAVYLCASSLGQNMNTEAFFGQGTRLTVV.